Below are 5 T cell receptor beta chains sequenced from a single sample in a study of blood T cell repertoires in COVID-19. Some clones are missing from TCRdb's copy, which holds only in-frame ones; the method was immunoSEQ multiplex PCR. The sample holds approximately 200,000 clones, around 85% seen once. Material for sequencing was peripheral blood. The receptor set was obtained from a man aged 30 to 39 with acute or convalescent COVID-19.

J is TRBJ2-5 and V is TRBV28; 9 nucleotides match TRBD2. This CDR3 has 15 amino acids. V lost 5 bases and J lost 4; bases outside the gene matches: 8. CDR1 MDHEN and CDR2 SYDVKM come from the germline V gene. CDR3 in amino acids: CASSERGAARETQYF. The DNA of the CDR3 is TGTGCCAGCAGTGAGCGGGGGGCCGCCCGAGAGACCCAGTACTTC. Together with reference TRBV28 and TRBJ2-5, the CDR3 gives the full variable domain: DVKVTQSSRYLVKRTGEKVFLECVQDMDHENMFWYRQDPGLGLRLIYFSYDVKMKEKGDIPEGYSVSREKKERFSLILESASTNQTSMYLCASSERGAARETQYFGPGTRLLVL.

The chain carries TRBV18 and TRBJ2-2, with D tentatively TRBD1 (5 bases). The CDR3 runs 14 residues. V lost 4 bases, J lost 5 bases, and 11 bases lay in between. Germline values: CDR1 KGHSH, CDR2 LQKENI. The CDR3 reads CASSRGAVTGELFF. In nucleotides, the CDR3 is TGTGCCAGCTCACGTGGGGCGGTTACCGGGGAGCTGTTTTTT. The whole variable domain, remainder taken from reference TRBV18 and TRBJ2-2, is NAGVMQNPRHLVRRRGQEARLRCSPMKGHSHVYWYRQLPEEGLKFMVYLQKENIIDESGMPKERFSAEFPKEGPSILRIQQVVRGDSAAYFCASSRGAVTGELFFGEGSRLTVL.

This clone was seen just once. The V gene is TRBV30, the J gene TRBJ2-1, with 9 bases lining up with TRBD2. CDR1 is GTSNPN, CDR2 SVGIG, per germline (reference sequence). V was pared by 5 bases and J by 1 base, with 3 bases of the junction left unmatched. The CDR3 length is 14 residues. CDR3 nucleotide sequence: TGTGCCTGGGCAGCGGGAGGTTCCTACAATGAGCAGTTCTTC. This codes for CAWAAGGSYNEQFF.

This chain connects TRBV6-5 to TRBJ2-3, with 7 positions matching TRBD1. Unmatched junction bases numbered 4, after V lost 7 bases and J lost 0 bases. CDR1 is MNHEY and CDR2 is SVGAGI in the germline V gene. CDR3 length equals 14 residues. CDR3 sequence reads: CASTPGQSTDTQYF. In nucleotides, the CDR3 is TGTGCCAGCACTCCGGGACAGAGCACAGATACGCAGTATTTT.

The V gene is TRBV7-9, the J gene TRBJ1-6; D gene uncertain. The CDR3 length is 15 residues. Between the trimmed V and J ends, which lost 3 bases and 7 bases, there was a span of 13 bases. Germline assignment: CDR1 SEHNR and CDR2 FQNEAQ (reference sequence). CDR3 sequence reads: CASSFYGALNSPLHF. Written as DNA, the CDR3 is TGTGCCAGCAGCTTTTACGGAGCTCTAAATTCACCCCTCCACTTT.